Shown below are 13 T cell receptor beta chains from a single sample sequenced in a study of T cell responses to AZD1222 COVID-19 vaccine. The method was immunoSEQ multiplex PCR; TCRdb's version includes in-frame clones alone and lacks a portion of them. The profile shows tens of thousands of clones, around 85% of them singletons. Sequenced material: peripheral blood, taken on day 0 of MenACWY control vaccination. The receptor source for this set is an adult in good health.

The chain employs TRBV6-1 and TRBJ2-6; TRBD1 might be the D (5 bases). With 4 bases removed from V and 4 bases from J, the gap between germline ends came to 17 bases. Germline CDR1 MNHNS, CDR2 SASEGT. The length of the CDR3 is 17 residues. For the CDR3, the DNA is TGTGCCAGCAGTGGGCCCAAGGGGTTGCGCGGGGCCAACGTCCTGACTTTC. Translating gives CASSGPKGLRGANVLTF.

This chain uses TRBV28 with TRBJ2-5; no clear D gene. Trimming stripped 4 bases from V and 5 bases from J, with 14 bases between. Germline loops: CDR1 MDHEN, CDR2 SYDVKM. The CDR3 runs to 14 residues. This CDR3 reads CASSSRQVGETQYF. CDR3 in DNA: TGTGCCAGCAGTTCCCGCCAGGTAGGGGAGACCCAGTACTTC. The full variable domain, its missing parts supplied by reference TRBV28 and TRBJ2-5, is DVKVTQSSRYLVKRTGEKVFLECVQDMDHENMFWYRQDPGLGLRLIYFSYDVKMKEKGDIPEGYSVSREKKERFSLILESASTNQTSMYLCASSSRQVGETQYFGPGTRLLVL.

The genes are TRBV6-5 and TRBJ1-5; weak D call: TRBD1 (5 bases). The V end lost 2 bases, the J end lost 4 bases, and 12 bases lay between the germline ends. This CDR3 region has 15 residues. Looked up from germline, CDR1 is MNHEY and CDR2 is SVGAGI. For the CDR3, the DNA is TGTGCCAGCAGTTACCTCGGGACGTCGAATCAGCCCCAGCATTTT. This translates into CASSYLGTSNQPQHF.

The chain recombines TRBV19 with TRBJ1-2; 9 nucleotides align to TRBD1. Germline trimming cut 3 bases from V and 4 bases from J; bases unmatched to any gene: 9. Germline V gene lookup returns CDR1 LNHDA and CDR2 SQIVND (reference sequence). This CDR3 is built from 16 residues. The CDR3 spells CASSMGRDRAGYGYTF. CDR3 in DNA: TGTGCCAGTAGTATGGGGCGGGACAGGGCTGGCTATGGCTACACCTTC. Full variable domain (rest looked up from reference TRBV19 and TRBJ1-2): DGGITQSPKYLFRKEGQNVTLSCEQNLNHDAMYWYRQDPGQGLRLIYYSQIVNDFQKGDIAEGYSVSREKKESFPLTVTSAQKNPTAFYLCASSMGRDRAGYGYTFGSGTRLTVV.

There are a few counts of this clone. The V call is TRBV10-1, the J call TRBJ1-6; D uncertain. CDR1 is WNHNN and CDR2 is SYGVQD in the germline V gene (reference sequence). The V end was cut by 2 bases, the J end by 12 bases, with 8 bases between. The CDR3 has 12 residues. In DNA, the CDR3 is TGCGCCAGCAGTGAGGTGGCCGGACCCCTCCACTTT. It encodes CASSEVAGPLHF.

This rearrangement joins TRBV5-6 to TRBJ2-7; the match to TRBD2 covers 8 bases. CDR3 length equals 15 residues. From germline, CDR1 is SGHDT and CDR2 YYEEEE. With 2 bases clipped from V and 1 base from J, the junction kept 5 bases outside the gene matches. CDR3 sequence reads: CASSFALAVSYEQYV. The CDR3 bases are TGTGCCAGCAGCTTCGCACTAGCGGTATCCTACGAGCAGTACGTC.

The V gene is TRBV10-1, the J gene TRBJ2-1; 9 positions match TRBD2. The trim removed 5 bases at V and 4 bases at J, leaving 3 bases unmatched. The CDR3 has 14 residues. From germline, CDR1 is WNHNN and CDR2 SYGVQD (reference sequence). The CDR3 DNA sequence: TGCGCCAGCAGTCTTAGCGGGAGATACAATGAGCAGTTCTTC. Protein product: CASSLSGRYNEQFF.

This chain uses TRBV2 with TRBJ1-5, with 8 nucleotides matching TRBD1. Germline V gene data show CDR1 as SNHLY and CDR2 as FYNNEI. After removal of 5 bases from V and 2 bases from J, the junction contained 5 bases not matched to a gene. CDR3 length: 15 residues. The CDR3 DNA sequence: TGTGCCAGCAGTAGGGGACAGGAGGGCAATCAGCCCCAGCATTTT. It is translated as CASSRGQEGNQPQHF. Variable domain in full (rest from reference TRBV2 and TRBJ1-5): EPEVTQTPSHQVTQMGQEVILRCVPISNHLYFYWYRQILGQKVEFLVSFYNNEISEKSEIFDDQFSVERPDGSNFTLKIRSTKLEDSAMYFCASSRGQEGNQPQHFGDGTRLSIL.

CDR3 residues: CASSYSLSGIHVTQYF. CDR3 DNA sequence: TGTGCCAGCAGTTACTCGCTTAGCGGGATTCACGTTACGCAGTATTTT. The chain links TRBV6-5 to TRBJ2-3; 8 nucleotides line up with TRBD2. Looked up from germline, CDR1 is MNHEY and CDR2 is SVGAGI. V shed 0 bases, J shed 8 bases, and the junction held 10 bases outside the gene matches. This CDR3 has 16 amino acids.

The count of this clone is one. The V gene is TRBV6-6, the J gene TRBJ1-1; D is possibly TRBD1 (5 bases). Trimming took off 7 bases at V and 1 base at J, with 13 bases between the two ends. The CDR3 sequence is 14 residues long. CDR1 and CDR2 (germline): MNHNY, SVGAGI (reference sequence). This CDR3 reads CASNYPGGNTEAFF. The CDR3, as DNA: TGTGCCAGCAACTACCCCGGGGGGAACACTGAAGCTTTCTTT.

The chain couples TRBV30 to TRBJ2-7; 12 nucleotides match TRBD2. Trimming removed 2 bases from V and 6 bases from J; junction bases left unmatched: 8. This CDR3 is 15 amino acids long. Germline CDR1 reads GTSNPN; CDR2 reads SVGIG (reference sequence). CDR3: CAWSTLAGGPVEQYF. The DNA for the CDR3 is TGTGCCTGGAGTACCCTAGCGGGAGGGCCGGTCGAGCAGTACTTC.

This rearrangement joins TRBV6-6 to TRBJ2-2; possible D gene TRBD1, 5 bases. CDR3 length equals 15 residues. Germline V gives CDR1 MNHNY, CDR2 SVGAGI (reference sequence). The V end lost 8 bases, the J end lost 3 bases, and 16 bases lay between the germline ends. The CDR3 region has the DNA TGTGCCAGCGCCCCGCAGGGTTGGTACACCGGGGAGCTGTTTTTT. Residues: CASAPQGWYTGELFF.

The rearrangement links TRBV10-1 to TRBJ2-5; D gene ambiguous. Trimming pared 5 bases from V and 1 base from J, leaving 8 bases between. The CDR3 spans 13 residues. Germline V gene lookup returns CDR1 WNHNN and CDR2 SYGVQD (reference sequence). CDR3 sequence reads: CASSLHPQETQYF. CDR3 sequence (DNA): TGCGCCAGCAGTCTGCATCCCCAAGAGACCCAGTACTTC.